The 6 T cell receptor beta chains presented below share a single source sample, sequenced in a study of blood T cell repertoires in COVID-19. Measured with immunoSEQ multiplex PCR; TCRdb has only the in-frame clones, and not every one. This sample has about 250,000 clones; approximately 90% occur once, and the top ten carry around 6.3%. Material: peripheral blood. The receptor source for this set is a woman aged 30 to 39 with COVID-19, enrolled during active disease.

This clone was seen once. The chain carries TRBV28 and TRBJ2-3; the D gene is possibly TRBD2 (5 bases). Trimming cost V 5 bases and J 2 bases, with 23 bases left between them. Germline assignment: CDR1 MDHEN and CDR2 SYDVKM. This CDR3 region has 18 residues. CDR3 sequence reads: CASSPPRPAEGHTDTQYF. CDR3 nucleotide sequence: TGTGCCAGCAGTCCCCCTCGGCCAGCGGAAGGGCACACAGATACGCAGTATTTT. The entire variable domain, with the rest obtained from reference TRBV28 and TRBJ2-3, is as follows: DVKVTQSSRYLVKRTGEKVFLECVQDMDHENMFWYRQDPGLGLRLIYFSYDVKMKEKGDIPEGYSVSREKKERFSLILESASTNQTSMYLCASSPPRPAEGHTDTQYFGPGTRLTVL.

The gene calls are TRBV9 and TRBJ2-3; no clear D. V lost 0 bases, J lost 1 base, and 9 bases lay in between. Per the germline V gene, CDR1 is SGDLS and CDR2 is YYNGEE. This CDR3 region has 15 residues. In DNA, the CDR3 is TGTGCCAGCAGCGTAGCCATACCAGGCACAGATACGCAGTATTTT. Amino acid sequence: CASSVAIPGTDTQYF.

This clone has a single count. The V call is TRBV3-1 (or the pseudogene TRBV3-2), the J call TRBJ2-3; 7 nucleotides line up with TRBD1. The ends lost 1 base at V and 2 bases at J; junction bases unmatched: 6. From germline, CDR1 is LGHDT and CDR2 YNNKEL (reference sequence). The CDR3 is 16 residues long. CDR3: CASSQAGQIHTDTQYF. The CDR3 DNA is TGTGCCAGCAGCCAAGCGGGACAGATCCACACAGATACGCAGTATTTT.

This chain joins TRBV28 and TRBJ2-3, with D possibly TRBD1 on 6 matching bases. This CDR3 contains 18 residues. Germline-derived CDR1 and CDR2 are MDHEN and SYDVKM. V was trimmed by 5 bases and J by 0 bases, leaving 21 bases between them. CDR3 sequence: CASSMRWGRGASTDTQYF. The CDR3, as DNA: TGTGCCAGCAGTATGCGGTGGGGCAGGGGCGCTAGCACAGATACGCAGTATTTT.

The V call is TRBV5-5, the J call TRBJ2-3, with D maybe TRBD2 (6 bases). This CDR3 is 17 amino acids long. Between the trimmed V and J ends, which lost 1 base and 0 bases, there was a span of 15 bases. Per germline, CDR1 SGHKS and CDR2 YYEKEE (reference sequence). The CDR3 sequence is CASSLITGGTSTDTQYF. The CDR3 coding sequence is TGTGCCAGCAGCTTGATTACGGGCGGGACCAGCACAGATACGCAGTATTTT.

The chain recombines TRBV6-4 with TRBJ2-2; TRBD1 agrees at 10 bases. CDR1 is MRHNA and CDR2 is SNTAGT in the germline V gene. This CDR3 is built from 15 residues. With 0 bases clipped from V and 8 bases from J, the junction kept 3 bases outside the gene matches. CDR3 residues: CASSDSDRGSGELFF. The DNA of the CDR3 is TGTGCCAGCAGTGACTCGGACAGGGGGTCGGGGGAGCTGTTTTTT.